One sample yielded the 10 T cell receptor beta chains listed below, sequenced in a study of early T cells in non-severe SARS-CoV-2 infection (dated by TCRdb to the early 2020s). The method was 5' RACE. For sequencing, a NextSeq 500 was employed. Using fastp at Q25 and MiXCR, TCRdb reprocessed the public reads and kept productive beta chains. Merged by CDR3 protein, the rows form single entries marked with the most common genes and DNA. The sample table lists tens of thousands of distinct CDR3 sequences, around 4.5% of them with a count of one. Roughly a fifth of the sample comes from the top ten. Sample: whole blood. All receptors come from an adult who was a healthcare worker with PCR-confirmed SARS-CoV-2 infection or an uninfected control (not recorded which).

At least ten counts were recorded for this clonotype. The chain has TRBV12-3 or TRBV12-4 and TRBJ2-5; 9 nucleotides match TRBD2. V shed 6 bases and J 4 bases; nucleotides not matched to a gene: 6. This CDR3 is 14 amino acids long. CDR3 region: CASRVAGGGETQYF. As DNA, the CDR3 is TGTGCCAGCAGAGTTGCGGGGGGGGGAGAGACCCAGTACTTC.

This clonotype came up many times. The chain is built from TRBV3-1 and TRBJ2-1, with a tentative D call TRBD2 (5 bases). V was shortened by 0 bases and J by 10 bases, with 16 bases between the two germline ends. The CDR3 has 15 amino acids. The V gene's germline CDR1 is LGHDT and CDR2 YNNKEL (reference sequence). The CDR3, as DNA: TGTGCCAGCAGCCAAGACTCCTGGGCCCCGGGGGAGCAGTTCTTC. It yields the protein CASSQDSWAPGEQFF.

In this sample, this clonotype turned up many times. The CDR3 region has the DNA TGCAGCGTTCAGGGGGACCCGAGCTCCTACAATGAGCAGTTCTTC. This translates into CSVQGDPSSYNEQFF. This chain uses TRBV29-1 with TRBJ2-1; 7 bases align to TRBD1. The CDR3 length is 15 residues. In germline, CDR1 is SQVTM, CDR2 ANQGSEA. V gave up 5 bases and J gave up 0 bases; unmatched junction bases: 7.

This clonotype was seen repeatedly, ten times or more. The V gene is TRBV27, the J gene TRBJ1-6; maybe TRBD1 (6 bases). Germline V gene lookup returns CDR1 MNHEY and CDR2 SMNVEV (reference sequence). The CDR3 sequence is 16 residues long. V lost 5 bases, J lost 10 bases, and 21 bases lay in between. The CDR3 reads CASSQTRQAMRSPLHF. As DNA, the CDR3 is TGTGCCAGCAGTCAAACACGACAGGCAATGAGGTCACCCCTCCACTTT.

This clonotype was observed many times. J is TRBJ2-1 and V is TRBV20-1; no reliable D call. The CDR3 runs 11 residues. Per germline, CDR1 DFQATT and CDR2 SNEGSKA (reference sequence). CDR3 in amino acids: CRSSSYNEQFF. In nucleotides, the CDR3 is TGCAGATCCAGCTCCTACAATGAGCAGTTCTTC.

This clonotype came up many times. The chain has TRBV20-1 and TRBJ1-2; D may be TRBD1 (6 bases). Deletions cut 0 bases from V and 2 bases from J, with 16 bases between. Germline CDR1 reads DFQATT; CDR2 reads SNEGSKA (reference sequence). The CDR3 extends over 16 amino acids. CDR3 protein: CSARDMGQGLNYGYTF. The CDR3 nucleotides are TGCAGTGCTAGAGATATGGGACAAGGCCTAAACTATGGCTACACCTTC.

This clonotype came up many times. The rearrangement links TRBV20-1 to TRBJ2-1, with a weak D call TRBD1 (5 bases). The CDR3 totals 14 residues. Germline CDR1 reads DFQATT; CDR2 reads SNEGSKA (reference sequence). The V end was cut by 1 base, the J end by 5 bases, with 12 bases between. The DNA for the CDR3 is TGCAGTGCTAGAGGGGGCGGTAAGGACAATGAGCAGTTCTTC. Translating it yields CSARGGGKDNEQFF.

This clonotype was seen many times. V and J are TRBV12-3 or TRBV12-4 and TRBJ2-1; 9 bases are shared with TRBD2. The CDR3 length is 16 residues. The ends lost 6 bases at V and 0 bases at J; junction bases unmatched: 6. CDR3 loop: CASRTHSGSSYNEQFF. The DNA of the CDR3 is TGTGCCAGCAGAACACATAGCGGGAGCTCCTACAATGAGCAGTTCTTC.

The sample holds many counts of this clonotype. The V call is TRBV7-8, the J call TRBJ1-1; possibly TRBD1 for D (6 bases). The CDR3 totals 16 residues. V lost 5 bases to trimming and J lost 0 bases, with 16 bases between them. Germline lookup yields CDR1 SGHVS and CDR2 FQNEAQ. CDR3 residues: CASSPRTARLNTEAFF. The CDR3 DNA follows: TGTGCCAGCAGCCCGAGGACAGCCCGGCTGAACACTGAAGCTTTCTTT.

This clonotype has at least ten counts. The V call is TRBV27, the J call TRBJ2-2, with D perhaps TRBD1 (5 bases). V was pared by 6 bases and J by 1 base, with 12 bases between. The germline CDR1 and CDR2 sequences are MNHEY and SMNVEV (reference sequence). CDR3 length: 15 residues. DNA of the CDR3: TGTGCCAGCAGAGACCAGGGCCTGAACACCGGGGAGCTGTTTTTT. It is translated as CASRDQGLNTGELFF.